Following are 28 T cell receptor beta chains from one sample sequenced in a study of a mutant IDH1 vaccine in newly diagnosed glioma. The protocol was immunoSEQ multiplex PCR, while the TCRdb copy is restricted to in-frame clones and leaves out a portion. The sample gives around 30,000 clones, around 91% of which show up once; under 25% is in the top ten. These TCRs are of unknown antigen specificity. Time point of the sample: week 11, during vaccination. Mutant IDH1 20-mer peptide, at 300 ug, made up each vaccine dose, with topical imiquimod. The sample in question was PBMCs, obtained from a glioma patient whose treatment included an IDH1 peptide vaccine. The receptors derive from a man aged 18 to 30 with glioma.

The V gene is TRBV14, the J gene TRBJ1-1; D gene uncertain. The V gene lost 4 bases and the J gene lost 4 bases, with 10 bases spanning the gap. Per germline, CDR1 SGHDN and CDR2 FVKESK. This CDR3 is 13 amino acids long. CDR3 DNA: TGTGCCAGCAGCCTGATCGCGACCACTGAAGCTTTCTTT. Translating it yields CASSLIATTEAFF.

J is TRBJ2-7 and V is TRBV6-5; 7 bases agree with TRBD2. V trimming: 2 bases; J trimming: 3 bases; junction bases outside the gene matches: 4. The germline V gene has CDR1 MNHEY and CDR2 SVGAGI. CDR3 length: 14 residues. For the CDR3, the DNA is TGTGCCAGCAGTTACCGGTGGGGGGGCTACGAGCAGTACTTC. Translating it yields CASSYRWGGYEQYF.

This chain uses TRBV28 with TRBJ1-5; TRBD1 agrees at 7 bases. The CDR3 length is 14 residues. The V segment lost 6 bases and the J segment 0 bases; nucleotides outside the gene matches: 2. Germline values: CDR1 MDHEN, CDR2 SYDVKM. CDR3 bases: TGTGCCAGCAGGGACAGGAATAGCAATCAGCCCCAGCATTTT. It translates to CASRDRNSNQPQHF.

This chain joins TRBV4-3 and TRBJ2-5; D uncertain. The ends were cut back, 0 bases at V and 3 bases at J, with 11 bases in the middle. There are 15 residues in the CDR3. CDR1 and CDR2 from the germline V gene are LGHNA and YSLEER. The CDR3 spells CASSQDLGSKETQYF. The DNA of the CDR3 is TGCGCCAGCAGCCAAGATTTGGGCAGTAAAGAGACCCAGTACTTC.

The genes are TRBV4-2 and TRBJ2-1; D not certain. CDR1 LGHNA and CDR2 YNFKEQ come from the germline V gene. CDR3 length: 16 residues. Trimming took off 0 bases at V and 9 bases at J, with 18 bases between the two ends. CDR3 DNA: TGTGCCAGCAGCCAAGAGGGGATGGGAAGGGTTAGTGAGCAGTTCTTC. As protein: CASSQEGMGRVSEQFF.

The chain links TRBV27 to TRBJ1-1; D is uncertain. Germline assignment: CDR1 MNHEY and CDR2 SMNVEV (reference sequence). Trimming cost V 5 bases and J 2 bases, with 9 bases left between them. The CDR3 extends over 13 amino acids. The CDR3 sequence is CASSPQVNTEAFF. CDR3 nucleotides: TGTGCCAGCAGTCCTCAGGTAAACACTGAAGCTTTCTTT.

The V and J genes are TRBV7-9 and TRBJ1-1; D gene uncertain. V dropped 2 bases and J dropped 11 bases, with 12 bases sitting between them. Germline CDR1 is SEHNR and CDR2 is FQNEAQ (reference sequence). CDR3 length: 12 amino acids. The CDR3: CASSLNGRRAFF. CDR3 DNA sequence: TGTGCCAGCAGCTTAAACGGTCGGAGGGCTTTCTTT.

The rearrangement uses TRBV4-2 and TRBJ2-2; 7 positions match TRBD2. Trimming removed 4 bases from V and 7 bases from J; junction bases left unmatched: 12. Germline V lookup: CDR1 LGHNA, CDR2 YNFKEQ. The CDR3 sequence is 16 residues long. CDR3 region: CASSLAGERGIGELFF. CDR3 sequence (DNA): TGTGCCAGCAGCCTCGCCGGTGAGCGGGGAATCGGGGAGCTGTTTTTT.

The gene calls are TRBV6-5 and TRBJ1-2; no firm D call. V was clipped by 4 bases and J by 1 base, with 13 bases between them. CDR1 and CDR2 (germline): MNHEY, SVGAGI. The CDR3 is 15 amino acids. The CDR3 loop reads CASSSRVLSNYGYTF. CDR3 DNA: TGTGCCAGCAGTTCCCGAGTCTTGAGTAACTATGGCTACACCTTC.

V gene TRBV5-8 combines with J gene TRBJ2-7, with D unclear. Germline CDR1 SGHTS, CDR2 YDEGEE. CDR3 length: 13 residues. The V end was cut by 3 bases, the J end by 4 bases, with 11 bases between. CDR3 DNA: TGTGCCAGCAGCTCCGTGCCATGGTACGAGCAGTACTTC. It specifies CASSSVPWYEQYF.

V is TRBV18 and J is TRBJ1-6, with TRBD1 as a possible D gene (6 bases). The germline gives CDR1 KGHSH, CDR2 LQKENI. The CDR3 consists of 14 residues. V was pared by 2 bases and J by 10 bases, with 12 bases between. The CDR3 loop is CASSPRGGRSPLHF. CDR3 sequence (DNA): TGTGCCAGCTCACCAAGGGGGGGGCGATCACCCCTCCACTTT.

The chain recombines TRBV15 with TRBJ1-1; D is possibly TRBD1 (5 bases). Trimming shortened V by 5 bases and J by 3 bases, and 19 bases separated the two germline ends. There are 16 residues in the CDR3. Germline CDR1 LNHNV, CDR2 YYDKDF (reference sequence). CDR3 sequence (DNA): TGTGCCACCAGCTTGTCCCCCAGGGCTTTTTACACTGAAGCTTTCTTT. Its translation: CATSLSPRAFYTEAFF.

The table lists this clone with a few counts. One end of the junction is discordant with germline, which a read error may explain. The rearrangement uses TRBV9 and TRBJ1-5, with a possible D match to TRBD1 (5 bases). CDR3 length: 11 amino acids. Germline values: CDR1 SGDLS, CDR2 YYNGEE. The CDR3 is CASSVRLARGF. In DNA form, the CDR3 reads TGTGCCAGCAGCGTTCGGTTGGCGAGGGGCTTT.

This clone came up once. The V gene is TRBV10-3, the J gene TRBJ1-5, with TRBD1 matching 7 bases. The CDR3 is 16 amino acids. From germline, CDR1 is ENHRY and CDR2 SYGVKD. J lost 1 base, V lost 3 bases, and 6 bases had no gene match. The CDR3 DNA follows: TGTGCCATCAGTGAAGGGCAGGGGGTGAGCAATCAGCCCCAGCATTTT. It specifies CAISEGQGVSNQPQHF.

The chain couples TRBV6-5 to TRBJ2-6; D is ambiguous. Germline CDR1 is MNHEY and CDR2 is SVGAGI. The CDR3 is 16 amino acids. Between the trimmed V and J ends, which lost 2 bases and 2 bases, there was a span of 10 bases. CDR3 bases: TGTGCCAGCAGTTACACGTTTCACCCTGGGGCCAACGTCCTGACTTTC. Translated, it gives CASSYTFHPGANVLTF.

The J gene is TRBJ2-1, the V gene TRBV30; 7 bases line up with TRBD2. The germline gives CDR1 GTSNPN, CDR2 SVGIG (reference sequence). CDR3 length: 15 amino acids. The ends lost 0 bases at V and 3 bases at J; junction bases unmatched: 5. The CDR3 here is CAWSVLGGSYNEQFF. The CDR3 nucleotides read TGTGCCTGGAGTGTTTTAGGCGGGAGCTACAATGAGCAGTTCTTC. The whole variable domain, remainder taken from reference TRBV30 and TRBJ2-1, is SQTIHQWPATLVQPVGSPLSLECTVEGTSNPNLYWYRQAAGRGLQLLFYSVGIGQISSEVPQNLSASRPQDRQFILSSKKLLLSDSGFYLCAWSVLGGSYNEQFFGPGTRLTVL.

This clone was detected only once. The chain joins TRBV20-1 to TRBJ1-2, with D unresolved. There are 11 residues in the CDR3. The germline V and J ends were trimmed by 6 bases and 3 bases, with 8 bases remaining between them. Germline CDR1 and CDR2: DFQATT and SNEGSKA (reference sequence). The CDR3 protein is CSAWTDYGYTF. The DNA for the CDR3 is TGCAGTGCATGGACGGACTATGGCTACACCTTC.

The chain has TRBV20-1 and TRBJ1-2; weak D call: TRBD1 (6 bases). The germline V gene has CDR1 DFQATT and CDR2 SNEGSKA (reference sequence). V lost 7 bases and J lost 8, with 14 bases in between. There are 11 residues in the CDR3. This chain's CDR3 is CSGGHSKGYTF. CDR3 coding DNA: TGCAGTGGGGGACATTCAAAAGGCTACACCTTC.

The chain employs TRBV6-4 and TRBJ2-5; 11 positions match TRBD1. This CDR3 has 15 amino acids. After removal of 6 bases from V and 1 base from J, the junction contained 4 bases not matched to a gene. The germline V gene has CDR1 MRHNA and CDR2 SNTAGT. Written as DNA, the CDR3 is TGTGCCAGCAGCAGGACAGGGGGCGTCCAAGAGACCCAGTACTTC. Residues: CASSRTGGVQETQYF.

This chain connects TRBV9 to TRBJ1-4; D call uncertain. Germline values: CDR1 SGDLS, CDR2 YYNGEE. V was shortened by 4 bases and J by 8 bases, with 15 bases between the two germline ends. This CDR3 contains 14 residues. The CDR3 sequence is CASSPYEVEEKLFF. For the CDR3, the DNA is TGTGCCAGCAGCCCTTATGAGGTGGAGGAAAAACTGTTTTTT.

Only one count was recorded for this clone. The chain couples TRBV5-1 to TRBJ2-7; weak D call: TRBD1 (6 bases). V shed 2 bases and J shed 4 bases, with 16 bases lying between them. The CDR3 extends over 15 amino acids. Germline loops: CDR1 SGHRS, CDR2 YFSETQ. The CDR3 nucleotides read TGCGCCAGCAGCTTAGCGGCAGGGGTCTTTTACGAGCAGTACTTC. Its translation: CASSLAAGVFYEQYF.

The chain carries TRBV19 and TRBJ1-2; 9 positions match TRBD1. The length of the CDR3 is 14 residues. Looked up from germline, CDR1 is LNHDA and CDR2 is SQIVND (reference sequence). After removal of 5 bases from V and 7 bases from J, the junction contained 8 bases not matched to a gene. The CDR3, as DNA: TGTGCCAGTAGTGATCCGGGACAGGGTAGTGGCTACACCTTC. Its translation is CASSDPGQGSGYTF. Drawing the rest from reference TRBV19 and TRBJ1-2, the complete variable domain is DGGITQSPKYLFRKEGQNVTLSCEQNLNHDAMYWYRQDPGQGLRLIYYSQIVNDFQKGDIAEGYSVSREKKESFPLTVTSAQKNPTAFYLCASSDPGQGSGYTFGSGTRLTVV.

The CDR3 bases are TGTGCCTGGAGCGAGCCCTCAGGTAGCGGGAGGCTGTTCGAGCAGTACTTC. It specifies CAWSEPSGSGRLFEQYF. This chain uses TRBV30 with TRBJ2-7; 10 bases match TRBD2. The CDR3 runs 17 residues. V gave up 3 bases and J gave up 6 bases; unmatched junction bases: 17. Germline V CDR1 and CDR2: GTSNPN, SVGIG (reference sequence).

V usage is TRBV9 and J usage is TRBJ2-1; tentative D call: TRBD2 (7 bases). The V end was cut by 2 bases, the J end by 0 bases, with 12 bases between. The CDR3 loop spans 16 amino acids. Germline V gene lookup returns CDR1 SGDLS and CDR2 YYNGEE. The CDR3 loop is CASSVGGGGSYNEQFF. CDR3 bases: TGTGCCAGCAGCGTGGGGGGAGGGGGCTCCTACAATGAGCAGTTCTTC.

The chain uses TRBV6-5 and TRBJ2-1; TRBD2 agrees at 9 bases. V lost 4 bases, J lost 15 bases, and 13 bases stayed unmatched. The germline V gene encodes CDR1 MNHEY and CDR2 SVGAGI. The CDR3 totals 14 residues. The CDR3 DNA reads as TGTGCCAGCAGTTCCCAGGGGGGCGGGAGGGCAACGTTCTTC. Translation gives CASSSQGGGRATFF.

The chain has TRBV5-4 and TRBJ1-1, with D tentatively TRBD1 (6 bases). CDR3 length: 15 amino acids. Trimming stripped 0 bases from V and 1 base from J, with 10 bases between. Germline V lookup: CDR1 SGHNT, CDR2 YYREEE (reference sequence). The CDR3 DNA reads TGTGCCAGCAGCTTGGTGGCAGGGGCGAACACTGAAGCTTTCTTT. This sequence encodes CASSLVAGANTEAFF.

The rearrangement links TRBV9 to TRBJ1-2; a possible D gene is TRBD1 (6 bases). With 4 bases removed from V and 7 bases from J, the gap between germline ends came to 17 bases. The CDR3 is 14 amino acids. Germline CDR1 is SGDLS and CDR2 is YYNGEE. The CDR3 nucleotides read TGTGCCAGCAGCTCCGGACAGTCCGCGCGTGGCTACACCTTC. It codes for CASSSGQSARGYTF. Complete variable domain (other parts from reference TRBV9 and TRBJ1-2): DSGVTQTPKHLITATGQRVTLRCSPRSGDLSVYWYQQSLDQGLQFLIQYYNGEERAKGNILERFSAQQFPDLHSELNLSSLELGDSALYFCASSSGQSARGYTFGSGTRLTVV.

This clone was recorded a few times. This chain connects TRBV18 to TRBJ1-1; 7 bases agree with TRBD1. The J segment lost 0 bases and the V segment lost 4 bases, leaving 2 bases of the junction unmatched. The V gene's germline CDR1 is KGHSH and CDR2 LQKENI. The CDR3 covers 14 residues. CDR3 sequence (DNA): TGTGCCAGCTCACGGGACAGAATGAACACTGAAGCTTTCTTT. Amino acid sequence: CASSRDRMNTEAFF.